The rows below give T cell receptor beta chains drawn from one sample of a study of blood T cell repertoires in COVID-19. The assay was immunoSEQ multiplex PCR, and TCRdb's table has in-frame clones only and misses some. The sample consists of 190,000 or so clones, roughly four fifths of them appearing once. The material sequenced was PBMCs or T cells enriched from blood (not recorded which). These receptors all stem from a man aged 40-49 years who had recovered from COVID-19. CDR3s include the opening cysteine and the closing phenylalanine or tryptophan. The order of the fields is J gene, V gene, D gene, CDR3 protein. D genes are given only for firm matches.

TRBJ1-6 TRBV6-1 TRBD1 CASSEGSRGRSPLHF
TRBJ1-6 TRBV19 . CASSQTGSGSPLHF
TRBJ2-2 TRBV19 . CASMGGSSPTGELFF
TRBJ2-7 TRBV11-1 . CASSRETHGEQYF
TRBJ2-3 TRBV13 . CASSLGGVDTQYF
TRBJ1-1 TRBV5-1 TRBD1 CASSFGQGEITEAFF
TRBJ1-4 TRBV6-5 TRBD1 CASAKGAVNEKLFF
TRBJ2-7 TRBV9 TRBD2 CASSYPRASGLYEQYF
TRBJ1-3 TRBV7-9 . CASSAMLYSGNTIYF
TRBJ2-3 TRBV7-2 . CASSLLSGGRSTDTQYF
TRBJ2-5 TRBV5-4 TRBD2 CASSPGTSGSQTQYF
TRBJ2-7 TRBV7-8 TRBD1 CASSPKVLGQGKVDEQYF
TRBJ1-6 TRBV5-4 TRBD1 CASSPGQGVDSPLHF
TRBJ1-4 TRBV28 TRBD1 CASIDTQGQGHEKLFF
TRBJ1-2 TRBV6-6 . CASSYPLAAGYTF
TRBJ1-1 TRBV7-9 . CASSRVMNTEAFF
TRBJ2-2 TRBV6-2/TRBV6-3 TRBD1 CASSYRNSGTAGELFF
TRBJ1-2 TRBV2 . CASTLRVLNGYTF
TRBJ2-7 TRBV7-2 TRBD2 CASSLGTSGSYEQYF
TRBJ2-1 TRBV28 . CASSPKQGWNEQFF
TRBJ2-1 TRBV7-9 . CASSQLSGWNEQFF
TRBJ1-6 TRBV5-4 . CASSRVSGVNSPLHF
TRBJ1-5 TRBV2 TRBD1 CASSPTGGRQPQHF
TRBJ2-1 TRBV27 TRBD1 CASSITPGQGVYEQFF
TRBJ1-2 TRBV19 . CAPSGGRGPNYGYTF
TRBJ1-2 TRBV6-6 TRBD1 CASSYTGGNGYTF
TRBJ2-3 TRBV4-1 TRBD1 CASSQYTGQGIDTQYF
TRBJ2-5 TRBV4-1 TRBD1 CASSLQYRGRETQYF
TRBJ2-1 TRBV9 TRBD2 CASSPRLKREVYNEQFF
TRBJ1-5 TRBV6-6 . CAIGGIQPQHF
TRBJ2-1 TRBV15 TRBD2 CATSRDLAGGVNEQFF
TRBJ2-7 TRBV9 . CASSVDGRAYEQYF
TRBJ2-5 TRBV7-9 . CASSLVGRGEETQYF
TRBJ2-2 TRBV2 . CATGAGELFF
TRBJ1-5 TRBV5-6 . CASSKGRGQPQHF
TRBJ1-6 TRBV4-1 . CASSQEPPPDSPLHF
TRBJ1-2 TRBV19 . CASSIEAQGWGYTF
TRBJ1-4 TRBV30 . CAWSPTATNEKLFF
TRBJ2-3 TRBV7-8 . CASRTRTGEGTDTQYF